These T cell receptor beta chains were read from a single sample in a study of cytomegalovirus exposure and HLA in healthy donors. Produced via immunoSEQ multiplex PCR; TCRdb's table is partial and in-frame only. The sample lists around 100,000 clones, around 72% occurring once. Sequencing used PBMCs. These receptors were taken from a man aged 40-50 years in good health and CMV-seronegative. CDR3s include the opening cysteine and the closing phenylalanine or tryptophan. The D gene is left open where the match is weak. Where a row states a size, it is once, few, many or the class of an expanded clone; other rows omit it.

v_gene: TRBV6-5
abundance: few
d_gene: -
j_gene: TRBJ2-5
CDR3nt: TGTGCCAGCAGTTCGGACAGCCCAGAGACCCAGTACTTC
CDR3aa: CASSSDSPETQYF

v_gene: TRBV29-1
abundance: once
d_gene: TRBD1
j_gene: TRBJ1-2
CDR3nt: TGCAGCGTTATCCAGACAGGGAACTATGGCTACACCTTC
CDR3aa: CSVIQTGNYGYTF

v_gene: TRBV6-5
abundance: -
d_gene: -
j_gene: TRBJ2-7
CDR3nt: TGTGCCAGCAGTTACGCGGGGAGCTCCTACGAGCAGTACTTC
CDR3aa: CASSYAGSSYEQYF

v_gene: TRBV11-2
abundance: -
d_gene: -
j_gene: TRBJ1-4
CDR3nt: TGTGCCAGCAGCTTTCACCCCTACCAGGGACTGTTTTTT
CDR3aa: CASSFHPYQGLFF

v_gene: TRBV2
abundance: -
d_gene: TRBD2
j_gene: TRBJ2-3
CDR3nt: TGTGCCAGCAGCCGGACTAGCGGGGTCGGAGATACGCAGTATTTT
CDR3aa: CASSRTSGVGDTQYF

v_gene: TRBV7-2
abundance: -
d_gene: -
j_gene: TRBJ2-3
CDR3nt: TGTGCCAGCAGCTTAAGAGTGTGGACAGATACGCAGTATTTT
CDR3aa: CASSLRVWTDTQYF

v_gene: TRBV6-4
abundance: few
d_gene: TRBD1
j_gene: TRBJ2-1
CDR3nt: TGTGCCAGCAGTGAAACCGGGACAGGGGAATACAATGAGCAGTTCTTC
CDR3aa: CASSETGTGEYNEQFF

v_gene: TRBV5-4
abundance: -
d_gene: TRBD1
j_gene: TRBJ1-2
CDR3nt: TGTGCCAGCAGCCCAGGGACAGCCCGAACTGGCTACACCTTC
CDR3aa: CASSPGTARTGYTF

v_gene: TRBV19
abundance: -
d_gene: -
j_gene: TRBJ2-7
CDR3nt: TGTGCCAGTAGTATGTCACAGGGCTACGAGCAGTACTTC
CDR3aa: CASSMSQGYEQYF

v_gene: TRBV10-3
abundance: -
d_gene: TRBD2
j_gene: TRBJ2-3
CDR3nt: TGTGCCATCAGTGACCAGGCGTCGACTAGCGGGGGGGATAGCACAGATACGCAGTATTTT
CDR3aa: CAISDQASTSGGDSTDTQYF